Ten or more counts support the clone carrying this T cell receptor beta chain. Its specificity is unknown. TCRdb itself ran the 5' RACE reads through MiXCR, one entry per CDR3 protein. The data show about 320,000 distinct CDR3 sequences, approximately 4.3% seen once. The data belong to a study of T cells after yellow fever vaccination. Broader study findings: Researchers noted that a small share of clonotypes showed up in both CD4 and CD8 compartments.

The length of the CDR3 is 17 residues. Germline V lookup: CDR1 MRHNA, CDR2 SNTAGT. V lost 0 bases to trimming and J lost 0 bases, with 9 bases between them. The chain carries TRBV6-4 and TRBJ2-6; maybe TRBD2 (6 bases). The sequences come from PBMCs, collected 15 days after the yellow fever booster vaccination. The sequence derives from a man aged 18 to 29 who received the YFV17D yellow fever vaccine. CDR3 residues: CASSDSPGGSGANVLTF. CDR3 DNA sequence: TGTGCCAGCAGTGACTCCCCCGGGGGCTCTGGGGCCAACGTCCTGACTTTC.